This TCR beta chain was captured in a study of T cell repertoires in cytomegalovirus infection. Study results and limitations: HLA-C-restricted CMV-specific TCR beta clonotypes prevailed in the ex vivo response.

This clonotype was detected ten times or more. Its antigen is as yet unknown. From the reads, TCRdb called clonotypes with MiXCR, one entry per CDR3 protein. The table has roughly 54,000 distinct CDR3 sequences, about a third seen once. Per germline, CDR1 SGHTA and CDR2 FQGNSA. V lost 4 bases and J lost 1, with 12 bases in between. This CDR3 is 15 amino acids long. The rearrangement uses TRBV7-2 and TRBJ2-3; D possibly corresponds to TRBD1 (5 bases). This clonotype originated in a human donor in good health (CMV status not recorded). Some clones in this sample may be carry-over from other donors' samples. Material for sequencing was PBMCs, sequenced either directly or after in vitro stimulation (not recorded which). CDR3 residues: CASSYIQGGTDTQYF. In DNA, the CDR3 is TGTGCCAGCAGCTATATCCAAGGGGGCACAGATACGCAGTATTTT.